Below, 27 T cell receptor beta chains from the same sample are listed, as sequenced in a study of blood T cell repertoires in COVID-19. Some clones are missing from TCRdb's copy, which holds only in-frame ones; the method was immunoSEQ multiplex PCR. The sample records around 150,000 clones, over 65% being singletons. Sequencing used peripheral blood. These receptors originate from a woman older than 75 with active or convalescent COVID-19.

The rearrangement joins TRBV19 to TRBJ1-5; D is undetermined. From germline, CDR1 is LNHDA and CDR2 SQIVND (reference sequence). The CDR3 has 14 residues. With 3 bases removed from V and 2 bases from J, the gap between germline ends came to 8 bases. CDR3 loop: CASSISVGNQPQHF. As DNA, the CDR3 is TGTGCCAGTAGTATTAGCGTTGGCAATCAGCCCCAGCATTTT.

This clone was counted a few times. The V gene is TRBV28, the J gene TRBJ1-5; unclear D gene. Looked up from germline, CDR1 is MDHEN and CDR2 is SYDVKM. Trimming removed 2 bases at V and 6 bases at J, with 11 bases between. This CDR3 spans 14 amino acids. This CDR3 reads CASSLNGATQPQHF. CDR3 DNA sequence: TGTGCCAGCAGTTTAAACGGAGCAACTCAGCCCCAGCATTTT.

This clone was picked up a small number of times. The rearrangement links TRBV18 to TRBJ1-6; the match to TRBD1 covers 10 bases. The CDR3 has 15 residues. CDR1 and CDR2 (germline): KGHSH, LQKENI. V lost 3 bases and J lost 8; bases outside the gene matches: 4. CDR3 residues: CASSPGTGAYSPLHF. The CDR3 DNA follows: TGTGCCAGCTCACCCGGGACAGGGGCCTATTCACCCCTCCACTTT.

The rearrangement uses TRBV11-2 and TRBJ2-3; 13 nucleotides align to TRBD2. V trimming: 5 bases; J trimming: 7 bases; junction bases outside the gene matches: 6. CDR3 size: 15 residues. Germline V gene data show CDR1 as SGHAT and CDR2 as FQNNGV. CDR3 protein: CASSPTSGGANTQYF. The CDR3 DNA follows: TGTGCCAGCAGCCCAACTAGCGGGGGGGCGAATACGCAGTATTTT.

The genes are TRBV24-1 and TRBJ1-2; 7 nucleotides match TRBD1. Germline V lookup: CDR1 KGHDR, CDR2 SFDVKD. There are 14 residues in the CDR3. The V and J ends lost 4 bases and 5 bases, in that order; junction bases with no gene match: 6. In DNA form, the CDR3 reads TGTGCCACCAGTGACTCTGACAGGGTTTATGGCTACACCTTC. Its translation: CATSDSDRVYGYTF.

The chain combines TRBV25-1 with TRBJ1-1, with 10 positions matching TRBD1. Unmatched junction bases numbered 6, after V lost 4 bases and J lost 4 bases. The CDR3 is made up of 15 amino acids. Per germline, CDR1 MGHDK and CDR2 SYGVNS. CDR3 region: CASSARQGAFTEAFF. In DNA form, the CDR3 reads TGTGCCAGCAGTGCGAGACAGGGGGCGTTCACTGAAGCTTTCTTT.

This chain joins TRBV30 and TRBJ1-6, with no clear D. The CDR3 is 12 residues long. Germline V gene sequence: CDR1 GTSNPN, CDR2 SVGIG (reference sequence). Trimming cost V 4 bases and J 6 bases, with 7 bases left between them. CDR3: CAWTEGNSPLHF. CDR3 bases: TGTGCCTGGACAGAGGGTAATTCACCCCTCCACTTT.

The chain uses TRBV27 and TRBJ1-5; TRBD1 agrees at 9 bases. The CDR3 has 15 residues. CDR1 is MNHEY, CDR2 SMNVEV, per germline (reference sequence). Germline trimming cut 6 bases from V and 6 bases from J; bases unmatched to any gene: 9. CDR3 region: CASRRTGDYGQPQHF. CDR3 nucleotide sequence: TGTGCCAGCAGAAGGACAGGGGATTATGGTCAGCCCCAGCATTTT.

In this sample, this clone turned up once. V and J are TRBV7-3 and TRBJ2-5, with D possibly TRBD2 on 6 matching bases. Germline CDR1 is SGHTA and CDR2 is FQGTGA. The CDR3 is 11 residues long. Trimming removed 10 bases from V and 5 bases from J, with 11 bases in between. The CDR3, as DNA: TGTGCCACGGGGGAAGAGGAGACCCAGTACTTC. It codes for CATGEEETQYF.

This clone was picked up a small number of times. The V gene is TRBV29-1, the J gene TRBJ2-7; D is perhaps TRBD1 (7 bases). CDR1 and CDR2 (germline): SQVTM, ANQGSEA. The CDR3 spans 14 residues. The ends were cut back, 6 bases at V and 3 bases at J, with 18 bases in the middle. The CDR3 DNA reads TGCAGCGTAGCAGGGAGGACAGGAATCTACGAGCAGTACTTC. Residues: CSVAGRTGIYEQYF.

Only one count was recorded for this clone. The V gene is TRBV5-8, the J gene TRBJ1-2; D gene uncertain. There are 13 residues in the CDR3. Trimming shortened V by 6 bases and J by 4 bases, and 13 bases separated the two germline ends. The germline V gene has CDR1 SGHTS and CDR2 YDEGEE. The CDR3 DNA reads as TGTGCCAGCATTCTGGCTTACATCTATGGCTACACCTTC. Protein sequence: CASILAYIYGYTF.

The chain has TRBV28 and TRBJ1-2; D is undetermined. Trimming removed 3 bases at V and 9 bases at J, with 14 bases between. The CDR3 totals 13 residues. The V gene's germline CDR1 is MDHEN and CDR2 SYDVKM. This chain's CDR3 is CASSFPPTGSYTF. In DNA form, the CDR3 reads TGTGCCAGCAGTTTCCCCCCAACCGGGAGCTACACCTTC.

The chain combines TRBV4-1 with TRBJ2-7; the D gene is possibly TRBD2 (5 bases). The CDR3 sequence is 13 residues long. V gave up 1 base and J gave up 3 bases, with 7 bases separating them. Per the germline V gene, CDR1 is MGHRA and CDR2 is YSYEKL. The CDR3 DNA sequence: TGCGCCAGCAGCCAAGTACGGGGCTACGAGCAGTACTTC. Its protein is CASSQVRGYEQYF.

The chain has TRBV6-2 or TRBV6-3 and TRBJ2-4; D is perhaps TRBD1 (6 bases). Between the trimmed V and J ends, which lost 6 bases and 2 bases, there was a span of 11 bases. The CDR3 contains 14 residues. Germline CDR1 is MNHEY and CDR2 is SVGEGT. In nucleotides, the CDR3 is TGTGCCAGCAGCCCTACAGGGACCAAAAACATTCAGTACTTC. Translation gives CASSPTGTKNIQYF.

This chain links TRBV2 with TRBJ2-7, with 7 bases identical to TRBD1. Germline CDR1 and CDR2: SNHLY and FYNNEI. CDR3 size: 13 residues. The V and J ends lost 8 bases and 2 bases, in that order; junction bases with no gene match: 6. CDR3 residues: CASARQGAYEQYF. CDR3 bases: TGTGCCAGCGCGAGACAGGGAGCCTACGAGCAGTACTTC.

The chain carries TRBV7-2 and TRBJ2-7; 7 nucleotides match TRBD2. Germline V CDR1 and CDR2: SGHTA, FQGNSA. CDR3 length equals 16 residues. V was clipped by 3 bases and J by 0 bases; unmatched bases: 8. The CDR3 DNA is TGTGCCAGCAGCTTTTCCGGCGGGAGTAGCTCCTACGAGCAGTACTTC. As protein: CASSFSGGSSSYEQYF.

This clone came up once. In nucleotides, the CDR3 is TGTGCCAGCAGCCCAACGGGGGTAAAGGGCACTGAAGCTTTCTTT. Its protein product is CASSPTGVKGTEAFF. The chain links TRBV3-1 (or the pseudogene TRBV3-2) to TRBJ1-1; TRBD1 is a possible D gene (5 bases). Germline CDR1 and CDR2: LGHDT and YNNKEL (reference sequence). V was clipped by 4 bases and J by 4 bases, with 16 bases between them. The CDR3 extends over 15 amino acids.

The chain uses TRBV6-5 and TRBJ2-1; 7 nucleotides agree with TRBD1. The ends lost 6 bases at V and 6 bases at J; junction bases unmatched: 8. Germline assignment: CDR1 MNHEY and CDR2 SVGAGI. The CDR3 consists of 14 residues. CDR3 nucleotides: TGTGCCAGCAGCACGACAGGGAATAGCAATGAGCAGTTCTTC. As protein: CASSTTGNSNEQFF.

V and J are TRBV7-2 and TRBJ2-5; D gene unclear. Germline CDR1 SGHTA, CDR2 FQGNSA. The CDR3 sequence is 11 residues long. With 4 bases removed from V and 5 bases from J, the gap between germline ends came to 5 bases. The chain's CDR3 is CASSYKETQYF. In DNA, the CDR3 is TGTGCCAGCAGCTACAAGGAGACCCAGTACTTC.

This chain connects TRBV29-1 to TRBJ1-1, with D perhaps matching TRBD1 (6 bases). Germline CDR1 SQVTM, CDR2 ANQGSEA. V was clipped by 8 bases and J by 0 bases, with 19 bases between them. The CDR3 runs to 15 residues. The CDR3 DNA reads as TGCAGCCCCCTGGAGACAGGAGTCATGAACACTGAAGCTTTCTTT. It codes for CSPLETGVMNTEAFF.

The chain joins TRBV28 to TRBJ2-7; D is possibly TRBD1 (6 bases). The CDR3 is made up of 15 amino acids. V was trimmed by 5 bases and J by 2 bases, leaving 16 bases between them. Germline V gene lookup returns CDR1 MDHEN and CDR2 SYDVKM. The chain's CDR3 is CASSPITPGAYEQYF. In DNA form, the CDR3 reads TGTGCCAGCAGTCCAATTACTCCAGGGGCCTACGAGCAGTACTTC.

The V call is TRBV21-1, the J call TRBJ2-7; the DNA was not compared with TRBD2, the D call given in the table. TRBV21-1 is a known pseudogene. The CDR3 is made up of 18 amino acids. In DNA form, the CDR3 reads TGTGCCAGCGCTCAACACCCTTCCACTCAGAGGGTCCGCTACGAGCAGTACTTC. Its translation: CASAQHPSTQRVRYEQYF.

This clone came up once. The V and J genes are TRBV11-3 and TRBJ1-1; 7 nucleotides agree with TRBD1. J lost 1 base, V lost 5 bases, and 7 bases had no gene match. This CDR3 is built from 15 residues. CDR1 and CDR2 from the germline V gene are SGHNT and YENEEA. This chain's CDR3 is CASSPGGTENTEAFF. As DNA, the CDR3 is TGTGCCAGCAGCCCGGGAGGGACAGAGAACACTGAAGCTTTCTTT.

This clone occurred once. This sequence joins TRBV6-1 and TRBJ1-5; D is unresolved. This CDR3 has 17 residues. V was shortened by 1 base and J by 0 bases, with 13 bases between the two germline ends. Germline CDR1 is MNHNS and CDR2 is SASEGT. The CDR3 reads CASSEVPWRNSNQPQHF. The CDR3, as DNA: TGTGCCAGCAGTGAAGTTCCCTGGAGAAATAGCAATCAGCCCCAGCATTTT.

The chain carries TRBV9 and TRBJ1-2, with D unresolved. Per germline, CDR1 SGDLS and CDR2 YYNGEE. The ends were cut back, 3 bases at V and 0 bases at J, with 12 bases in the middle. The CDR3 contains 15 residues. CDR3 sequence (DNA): TGTGCCAGCAGCGGCGACGGGAGAACTAACTATGGCTACACCTTC. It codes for CASSGDGRTNYGYTF.

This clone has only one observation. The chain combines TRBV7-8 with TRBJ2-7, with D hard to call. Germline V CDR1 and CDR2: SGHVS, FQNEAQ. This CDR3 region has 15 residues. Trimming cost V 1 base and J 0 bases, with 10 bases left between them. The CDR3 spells CASSLVRLSSYEQYF. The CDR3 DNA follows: TGTGCCAGCAGCTTAGTCCGGTTAAGCTCCTACGAGCAGTACTTC. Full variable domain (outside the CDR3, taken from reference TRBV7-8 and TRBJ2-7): GAGVSQSPRYKVAKRGQDVALRCDPISGHVSLFWYQQALGQGPEFLTYFQNEAQLDKSGLPSDRFFAERPEGSVSTLKIQRTQQEDSAVYLCASSLVRLSSYEQYFGPGTRLTVT.

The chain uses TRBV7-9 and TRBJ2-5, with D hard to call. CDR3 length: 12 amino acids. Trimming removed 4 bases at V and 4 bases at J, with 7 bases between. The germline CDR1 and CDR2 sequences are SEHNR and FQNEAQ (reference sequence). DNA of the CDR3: TGTGCCAGCAGCTACAACCTAGAGACCCAGTACTTC. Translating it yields CASSYNLETQYF.